Listed below are T cell receptor beta chains from one sample, sequenced in a study of blood T cell repertoires in COVID-19. Profiled with immunoSEQ multiplex PCR; TCRdb holds only in-frame clones, not every one. The sample lists about 44,000 clones; approximately 89% were seen once. The sequenced sample consisted of peripheral blood. The receptors were sampled from a woman aged 40 to 49 with acute or convalescent COVID-19. CDR3s include the opening cysteine and the closing phenylalanine or tryptophan. Fields, in order: J gene, clone size, D gene, V gene, CDR3 length, CDR3 DNA, CDR3 protein. The D gene is left open where the match is weak. The size field is filled for only some rows; it gives once, few, many or a size class.

j_call: TRBJ1-5; clone_size: NA; d_call: TRBD1; v_call: TRBV18; cdr3_length: 14; cdr3_nt: TGTGCCAGCTCACAGGGGGCTGGCAATCAGCCCCAGCATTTT; cdr3_aa: CASSQGAGNQPQHF
j_call: TRBJ2-7; clone_size: few; d_call: NA; v_call: TRBV7-8; cdr3_length: 12; cdr3_nt: TGTGCCAGCAGCTTACCCCTCCACGAGCAGTACTTC; cdr3_aa: CASSLPLHEQYF
j_call: TRBJ1-4; clone_size: NA; d_call: NA; v_call: TRBV28; cdr3_length: 15; cdr3_nt: TGTGCCAGCAGCCTCACCACAGGGACGGGAGAAAAACTGTTTTTT; cdr3_aa: CASSLTTGTGEKLFF
j_call: TRBJ2-7; clone_size: NA; d_call: NA; v_call: TRBV12-5; cdr3_length: 14; cdr3_nt: TGTGCTAGTGGTTTAGGGGGGGAGTCGTACGAGCAGTACTTC; cdr3_aa: CASGLGGESYEQYF
j_call: TRBJ1-6; clone_size: NA; d_call: NA; v_call: TRBV19; cdr3_length: 17; cdr3_nt: TGTGCCAGTAGTATAGAACCCGCCTCGAGGCTTCTTTCACCCCTCCACTTT; cdr3_aa: CASSIEPASRLLSPLHF
j_call: TRBJ1-6; clone_size: NA; d_call: TRBD1; v_call: TRBV3-1/TRBV3-2; cdr3_length: 15; cdr3_nt: TGTGCCAGCAGCCCGAGCGGACAGGGGAATTCACCCCTCCACTTT; cdr3_aa: CASSPSGQGNSPLHF
j_call: TRBJ2-1; clone_size: once; d_call: TRBD1; v_call: TRBV3-1/TRBV3-2; cdr3_length: 14; cdr3_nt: TGTGCCAGCAGCCAAGAGACAGGGGACAATGAGCAGTTCTTC; cdr3_aa: CASSQETGDNEQFF
j_call: TRBJ1-5; clone_size: NA; d_call: NA; v_call: TRBV6-2/TRBV6-3; cdr3_length: 16; cdr3_nt: TGTGCCAGCAGTTACAGAGGGGCAGGGGGCAATCAGCCCCAGCATTTT; cdr3_aa: CASSYRGAGGNQPQHF
j_call: TRBJ2-7; clone_size: NA; d_call: TRBD1; v_call: TRBV29-1; cdr3_length: 13; cdr3_nt: TGCAGCGTTGAGACAGGGCGATCCTACGAGCAGTACTTC; cdr3_aa: CSVETGRSYEQYF
j_call: TRBJ1-1; clone_size: NA; d_call: NA; v_call: TRBV28; cdr3_length: 13; cdr3_nt: TGTGCCAGCAGTTTCCGCGTGAACACTGAAGCTTTCTTT; cdr3_aa: CASSFRVNTEAFF
j_call: TRBJ1-3; clone_size: NA; d_call: NA; v_call: TRBV7-2; cdr3_length: 16; cdr3_nt: TGTGCCAGCAGCTTAGCCGCGGTCTCCTCTGGAAACACCATATATTTT; cdr3_aa: CASSLAAVSSGNTIYF
j_call: TRBJ2-3; clone_size: NA; d_call: TRBD2; v_call: TRBV7-6; cdr3_length: 15; cdr3_nt: TGTGCCAGCAGCTTAGTGGGGGGGGGCACAGATACGCAGTATTTT; cdr3_aa: CASSLVGGGTDTQYF
j_call: TRBJ2-7; clone_size: NA; d_call: NA; v_call: TRBV6-5; cdr3_length: 15; cdr3_nt: TGTGCCAGCAGCCCCAGGGGCGGGGGATCCTACGAGCAGTACTTC; cdr3_aa: CASSPRGGGSYEQYF
j_call: TRBJ1-6; clone_size: NA; d_call: NA; v_call: TRBV3-1/TRBV3-2; cdr3_length: 14; cdr3_nt: TGTGCCAGCAGCCCGGACACGGATAATTCACCCCTCCACTTT; cdr3_aa: CASSPDTDNSPLHF
j_call: TRBJ1-3; clone_size: NA; d_call: NA; v_call: TRBV6-2/TRBV6-3; cdr3_length: 13; cdr3_nt: TGTGCCAGCAGTTATATCAGTGGAAACACCATATATTTT; cdr3_aa: CASSYISGNTIYF
j_call: TRBJ2-7; clone_size: NA; d_call: TRBD2; v_call: TRBV3-1/TRBV3-2; cdr3_length: 15; cdr3_nt: TGTGCCAGCAGAGCGTCCCCGGCGGGGGGCTACGAGCAGTACTTC; cdr3_aa: CASRASPAGGYEQYF